The clone carrying this TCR beta chain was seen ten or more times. V was shortened by 0 bases and J by 5 bases, with 15 bases between the two germline ends. From germline, CDR1 is SGHKS and CDR2 YYEKEE (reference sequence). The CDR3 has 15 residues. The sample is drawn from a study of blood T cell repertoires in COVID-19. About the research overall: Researchers got acute and convalescent COVID-19 samples from the United States, Italy and Spain. Nucleic acid was either cDNA or gDNA, and it came from T cells, B-cell-depleted T cells, or PBMCs.

Authors' methods: Amplification of reference gene primers was used by the study to estimate nucleated cell counts. Generated by immunoSEQ multiplex PCR, the TCRdb table keeps only in-frame clones and is missing some. V and J calls and clone size follow that table, whereas D and trimming were derived from the DNA. The sample includes tens of thousands of clones, 72% of them seen just once. This receptor was identified in an older woman in a cohort sampled during active or convalescent COVID-19. This sequence joins TRBV5-5 and TRBJ2-7, with a possible D match to TRBD2 (6 bases). What was sequenced was peripheral blood. The chain's CDR3 is CASSLDFWGVDEQYF. In DNA, the CDR3 is TGTGCCAGCAGCTTGGACTTCTGGGGGGTCGACGAGCAGTACTTC.